This T cell receptor beta chain stems from a study of T cells in women clearing cervical HPV infection. Assay used: immunoSEQ multiplex PCR; TCRdb lists only in-frame clones, some missing. The sample's table shows some 25,000 clones. Germline CDR1 LNHDA, CDR2 SQIVND (reference sequence). CDR3 length equals 13 residues. Trimming took 10 bases from V and 6 from J; bases not matched to a gene: 6. Remarks on this clone: The CDR3 end is not reached by the read, which stops 3 residues before it; the germline J gene fills it in.

This TCR was sampled from a woman between 18 and 70 years old with a cervical HPV16 infection that either progressed to CIN3+ or cleared (not recorded which). The genes are TRBV19 and TRBJ2-2; the match to TRBD1 covers 9 bases. The sample comprised blood buffy coat. This chain's CDR3 is CATHRGRPGELFF. CDR3 bases read: TGTGCCACCCACAGGGGGCGCCCCGGGGAG.